This TCR beta chain appears in the sequencing data of a study of response to subunit inactivated influenza vaccine. TCRdb itself ran the RT-PCR reads through MiXCR, one entry per CDR3 protein. The sample lists some 570,000 distinct CDR3 sequences, about 10% seen once, with 9.5% to 12% in the top ten. The germline gives CDR1 MNHEY, CDR2 SVGEGT. The V end was cut by 7 bases, the J end by 3 bases, with 16 bases between. The CDR3 spans 14 residues. These data were also reused for a study on T cells expressing NK-cell markers. That work states: Beta-chain TCR cDNA was generated via 5'RACE template switching with UMIs. In a handful of donors, these clonotypes also led the CD3+CD56-NKG2C+ fraction.

Sequenced material: PBMCs from blood, taken on the day of vaccination. The rearrangement joins TRBV6-2 or TRBV6-3 to TRBJ2-7; weak D call: TRBD1 (7 bases). This TCR was recovered from a man between 45 and 60 years old who received an inactivated influenza vaccine. The CDR3: CASNIGQDYYEQYF. The CDR3 DNA follows: TGTGCCAGCAATATAGGACAGGACTACTACGAGCAGTACTTC.